This paragraph reports one TCR beta chain. These data come from a study of T-cell reconstitution after alpha-beta-depleted transplantation in children. Unique molecular identifiers were incorporated during preparation of the TCRbeta library. TCRdb re-analysed the PCR reads in MiXCR, keeping a single row per CDR3 protein. The data contain 230,000 or so distinct CDR3 sequences, around 12% of them singletons. V lost 7 bases and J lost 7, with 25 bases in between. The CDR3 extends over 16 amino acids. Germline V gene sequence: CDR1 DFQATT, CDR2 SNEGSKA (reference sequence). This chain connects TRBV20-1 to TRBJ2-2, with a possible D match to TRBD1 (6 bases). This specimen was PBMCs from the stem cell graft donor, taken from the stem cell graft. The receptor's source is a human donor who donated a stem cell graft to a child with acute lymphoblastic leukemia. CDR3 sequence: CSVRRRGGEGGGELFF. CDR3 coding DNA: TGCAGTGTTCGCCGGCGAGGGGGTGAGGGTGGCGGGGAGCTGTTTTTT.